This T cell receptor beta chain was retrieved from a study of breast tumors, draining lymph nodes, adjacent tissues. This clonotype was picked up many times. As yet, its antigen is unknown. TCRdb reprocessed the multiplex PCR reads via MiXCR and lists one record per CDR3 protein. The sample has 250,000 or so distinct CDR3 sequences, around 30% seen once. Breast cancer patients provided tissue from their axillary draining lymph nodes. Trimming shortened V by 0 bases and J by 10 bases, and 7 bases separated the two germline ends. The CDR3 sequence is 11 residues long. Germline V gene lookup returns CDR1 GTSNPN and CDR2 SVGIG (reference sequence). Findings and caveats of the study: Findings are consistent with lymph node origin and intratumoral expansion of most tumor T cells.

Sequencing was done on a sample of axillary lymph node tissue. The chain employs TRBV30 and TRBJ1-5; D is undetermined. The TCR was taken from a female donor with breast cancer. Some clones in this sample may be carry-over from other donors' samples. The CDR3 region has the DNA TGTGCCTGGAGTGTGGGTGAACCCCAGCATTTT. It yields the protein CAWSVGEPQHF.